The sequence of this T cell receptor (beta chain) was determined in a study of identical twins. Study-wide findings and caveats: Insertion counts were lower in abundant cord blood beta clonotypes, a trend that memory repertoires did not show.

TCRdb re-analysed the 5' RACE reads in MiXCR, keeping a single row per CDR3 protein. The sample lists 600,000 to 800,000 distinct CDR3 sequences; 21% were seen once. This CDR3 has 14 residues. V was clipped by 6 bases and J by 4 bases; unmatched bases: 4. The germline gives CDR1 ENHRY, CDR2 SYGVKD. There are a few counts of this clonotype. Its antigen is currently unknown. The same data also contributed to another study, on T cells expressing NK-cell markers. That report notes: It was sorted CD3+CD56+NKG2C+, CD3+CD56+NKG2C- and CD3+CD56-NKG2C+ T cells that supplied the TCR beta repertoires. The study sequenced eight donors, seven HCMV-seropositive and one seronegative. The CD3+CD56-NKG2C+ fraction of a few donors was likewise dominated by these clonotypes.

Sequenced sample: PBMCs. The J gene is TRBJ1-1, the V gene TRBV10-3; 11 bases are a match to TRBD1. This TCR came from a woman aged 18-29 years in good health. The CDR3 region has the DNA TGTGCCATCAGGGGACAGGGGGACCGCACTGAAGCTTTCTTT. Amino acids: CAIRGQGDRTEAFF.